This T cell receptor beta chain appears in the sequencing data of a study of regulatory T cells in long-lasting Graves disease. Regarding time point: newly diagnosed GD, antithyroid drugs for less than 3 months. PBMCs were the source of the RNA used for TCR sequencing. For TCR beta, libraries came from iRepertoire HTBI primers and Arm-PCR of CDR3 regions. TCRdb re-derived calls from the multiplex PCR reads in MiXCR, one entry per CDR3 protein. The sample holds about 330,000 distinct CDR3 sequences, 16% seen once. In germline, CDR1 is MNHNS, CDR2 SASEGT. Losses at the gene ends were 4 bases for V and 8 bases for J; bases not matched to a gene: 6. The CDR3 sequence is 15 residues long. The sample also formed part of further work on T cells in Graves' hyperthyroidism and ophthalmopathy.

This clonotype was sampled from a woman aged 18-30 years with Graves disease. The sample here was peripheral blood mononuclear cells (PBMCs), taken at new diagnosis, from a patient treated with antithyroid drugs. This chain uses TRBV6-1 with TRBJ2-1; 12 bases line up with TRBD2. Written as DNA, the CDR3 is TGTGCCAGCAGTGGGGCTAGCGGGGGGGCCTATGAGCAGTTCTTC. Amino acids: CASSGASGGAYEQFF.